The 18 T cell receptor beta chains given below trace back to one sample, sequenced in a study of OX40 agonist ivuxolimab in advanced cancers. Libraries were prepared by immunoSEQ multiplex PCR; TCRdb keeps only in-frame clonotypes and omits some of them. The sample records 65,000 to 80,000 clones, roughly 80% being singletons. The sample consisted of CD4+ or CD8+ T cells sorted from blood, taken in a trial of the OX40 agonist ivuxolimab. These receptors were obtained from an adult with an advanced solid tumor such as melanoma, head and neck, liver or kidney cancer.

The chain combines TRBV6-5 with TRBJ2-2, with TRBD1 matching 9 bases. CDR1 is MNHEY, CDR2 SVGAGI, per germline. The CDR3 covers 15 residues. V trimming: 6 bases; J trimming: 7 bases; junction bases outside the gene matches: 9. Here the CDR3 reads CASSQRDRDIGELFF. The DNA of the CDR3 is TGTGCCAGCAGCCAAAGGGACAGGGATATCGGGGAGCTGTTTTTT.

V gene TRBV27 combines with J gene TRBJ2-7; D remains ambiguous. The germline V gene has CDR1 MNHEY and CDR2 SMNVEV (reference sequence). The length of the CDR3 is 11 residues. V lost 4 bases, J lost 3 bases, and 4 bases lay in between. CDR3 in DNA: TGTGCCAGCAGTTCCAACTACGAGCAGTACTTC. It specifies CASSSNYEQYF.

The chain is built from TRBV28 and TRBJ1-4, with 9 bases lining up with TRBD1. This CDR3 contains 14 residues. V was pared by 6 bases and J by 10 bases, with 9 bases of the junction left unmatched. Germline V lookup: CDR1 MDHEN, CDR2 SYDVKM. CDR3 protein: CASSTGTGSRKLFF. In nucleotides, the CDR3 is TGTGCCAGCAGCACCGGGACAGGGTCCAGAAAACTGTTTTTT.

The chain couples TRBV7-2 to TRBJ1-6; D not resolved. CDR3 length: 14 residues. Germline-derived CDR1 and CDR2 are SGHTA and FQGNSA. V gave up 0 bases and J gave up 7 bases, with 7 bases separating them. The CDR3 bases are TGTGCCAGCAGCTTAGCGTTACTAAATTCACCCCTCCACTTT. Translating it yields CASSLALLNSPLHF.

The genes are TRBV5-1 and TRBJ2-2; D gene uncertain. There are 17 residues in the CDR3. The germline gives CDR1 SGHRS, CDR2 YFSETQ. The ends were cut back, 1 base at V and 8 bases at J, with 21 bases in the middle. This CDR3 reads CASSLMAPTTNAGELFF. CDR3 nucleotide sequence: TGCGCCAGCAGCTTGATGGCGCCGACGACCAACGCGGGGGAGCTGTTTTTT.

The V and J genes are TRBV19 and TRBJ2-3; D gene uncertain. Germline CDR1 reads LNHDA; CDR2 reads SQIVND (reference sequence). The CDR3 runs 14 residues. The germline V and J ends were trimmed by 3 bases and 0 bases, with 7 bases remaining between them. The CDR3 here is CASSMPPSTDTQYF. The CDR3 nucleotides are TGTGCCAGTAGTATGCCTCCTAGCACAGATACGCAGTATTTT.

The V and J genes are TRBV7-9 and TRBJ1-6; TRBD1 aligns across 7 bases. V was clipped by 5 bases and J by 8 bases; unmatched bases: 9. The CDR3 contains 15 residues. Germline V gene sequence: CDR1 SEHNR, CDR2 FQNEAQ (reference sequence). Here the CDR3 reads CASSRTSGGYSPLHF. The CDR3 DNA follows: TGTGCCAGCAGCCGCACCTCAGGGGGTTATTCACCCCTCCACTTT.

The rearrangement joins TRBV28 to TRBJ2-7; 8 bases map to TRBD2. V shed 10 bases and J 0 bases; nucleotides not matched to a gene: 2. Germline CDR1 is MDHEN and CDR2 is SYDVKM. The CDR3 spans 12 residues. CDR3 amino acids: CATGGGSYEQYF. The CDR3 DNA reads TGTGCCACCGGGGGGGGCTCCTACGAGCAGTACTTC. The full variable domain, its missing parts supplied by reference TRBV28 and TRBJ2-7, is DVKVTQSSRYLVKRTGEKVFLECVQDMDHENMFWYRQDPGLGLRLIYFSYDVKMKEKGDIPEGYSVSREKKERFSLILESASTNQTSMYLCATGGGSYEQYFGPGTRLTVT.

V gene TRBV4-3 combines with J gene TRBJ2-3, with 7 bases that match TRBD2. Losses at the gene ends were 0 bases for V and 2 bases for J; bases not matched to a gene: 8. CDR1 and CDR2 from the germline V gene are LGHNA and YSLEER. This CDR3 contains 17 residues. The CDR3 DNA sequence: TGCGCCAGCAGCCAAGACTTGGGCGGGAGACCCACAGATACGCAGTATTTT. Translation gives CASSQDLGGRPTDTQYF.

V is TRBV7-2 and J is TRBJ1-2; maybe TRBD1 (5 bases). The CDR3 is made up of 13 amino acids. The germline CDR1 and CDR2 sequences are SGHTA and FQGNSA. Trimming took 1 base from V and 4 from J, leaving 7 bases between them. CDR3 coding DNA: TGTGCCAGCAGCTTAGGGACATCCTATGGCTACACCTTC. Translated, it gives CASSLGTSYGYTF.

The chain recombines TRBV5-4 with TRBJ2-1; 11 positions agree with TRBD1. V lost 0 bases to trimming and J lost 7 bases; unmatched junction nucleotides: 3. This CDR3 contains 15 residues. Germline CDR1 reads SGHNT; CDR2 reads YYREEE (reference sequence). The CDR3 is CASSLVGDRGNEQFF. CDR3 nucleotides: TGTGCCAGCAGCTTGGTGGGGGACAGGGGGAATGAGCAGTTCTTC.

The rearrangement joins TRBV19 to TRBJ1-4; the D is unclear. The CDR3 is made up of 14 amino acids. CDR1 is LNHDA, CDR2 SQIVND, per germline (reference sequence). V was shortened by 3 bases and J by 3 bases, with 8 bases between the two germline ends. In nucleotides, the CDR3 is TGTGCCAGTAGTATCCCAGAATCTAATGAAAAACTGTTTTTT. This gives the protein CASSIPESNEKLFF.

The chain combines TRBV23-1 with TRBJ2-1; TRBD1 agrees at 7 bases. TRBV23-1 is an ORF, and what it does is uncertain. The ends lost 3 bases at V and 0 bases at J; junction bases unmatched: 8. This CDR3 spans 17 amino acids. The CDR3: CASSHLQGSSSYNEQFF. For the CDR3, the DNA is TGCGCCAGCAGTCATCTACAGGGGTCAAGCTCCTACAATGAGCAGTTCTTC.

This clone was counted only a few times. The chain employs TRBV29-1 and TRBJ1-4; D is perhaps TRBD1 (5 bases). This CDR3 has 15 residues. V dropped 4 bases and J dropped 7 bases, with 19 bases sitting between them. Looked up from germline, CDR1 is SQVTM and CDR2 is ANQGSEA. Written as DNA, the CDR3 is TGCAGCGTTGTTAATGAGCAGGGAAGGGCTGAAAAACTGTTTTTT. This sequence encodes CSVVNEQGRAEKLFF.

This clone has just one count. The gene calls are TRBV19 and TRBJ2-3; 12 bases line up with TRBD2. Unmatched junction bases numbered 2, after V lost 1 base and J lost 6 bases. This CDR3 has 15 amino acids. Per germline, CDR1 LNHDA and CDR2 SQIVND (reference sequence). The CDR3, as DNA: TGTGCCAGTAGTATAGTGACTAGCGGGAGCGATACGCAGTATTTT. Translated: CASSIVTSGSDTQYF.

This chain joins TRBV7-2 and TRBJ2-1; TRBD2 matches 9 bases. The germline V gene encodes CDR1 SGHTA and CDR2 FQGNSA. V shed 5 bases and J 4 bases; nucleotides not matched to a gene: 6. CDR3 size: 15 residues. The CDR3 DNA reads as TGTGCCAGCAGCCAAGGGACTAGCAGTTACAATGAGCAGTTCTTC. This codes for CASSQGTSSYNEQFF.

This chain links TRBV20-1 with TRBJ1-1; D uncertain. With 1 base removed from V and 10 bases from J, the gap between germline ends came to 10 bases. The CDR3 is 11 amino acids. The germline V gene encodes CDR1 DFQATT and CDR2 SNEGSKA (reference sequence). The CDR3 spells CSARGVSGAFF. The CDR3 nucleotides read TGCAGTGCTAGAGGCGTTTCCGGAGCTTTCTTT.

This chain connects TRBV7-2 to TRBJ2-2, with D unresolved. The CDR3 is made up of 14 amino acids. Trimming removed 5 bases from V and 1 base from J, with 8 bases in between. From germline, CDR1 is SGHTA and CDR2 FQGNSA. In nucleotides, the CDR3 is TGTGCCAGCAGCACTACACGGAACACCGGGGAGCTGTTTTTT. Its protein is CASSTTRNTGELFF.